Here is one TCR beta chain with its context. These data originate in a study of cytomegalovirus exposure and HLA in healthy donors. This CDR3 is built from 14 residues. The V gene's germline CDR1 is MDHEN and CDR2 SYDVKM. With V trimmed by 10 bases and J by 0 bases, 7 bases remained unmatched. The PCR employed 60 Vbeta primers together with 13 Jbeta primers. Profiled with immunoSEQ multiplex PCR; TCRdb holds only in-frame clones, not every one. Seen here are approximately 130,000 clones, around 78% observed once, and the top ten hold approximately 1.8%. The TCR sequence derives from a woman aged 45 to 65 in good health and CMV-seronegative. The chain has TRBV28 and TRBJ2-3, with TRBD1 identical over 7 bases. The sample consisted of PBMCs. In nucleotides, the CDR3 is TGTGCCACCAGGGGGAGCCCAAGCACAGATACGCAGTATTTT. Its translation is CATRGSPSTDTQYF.